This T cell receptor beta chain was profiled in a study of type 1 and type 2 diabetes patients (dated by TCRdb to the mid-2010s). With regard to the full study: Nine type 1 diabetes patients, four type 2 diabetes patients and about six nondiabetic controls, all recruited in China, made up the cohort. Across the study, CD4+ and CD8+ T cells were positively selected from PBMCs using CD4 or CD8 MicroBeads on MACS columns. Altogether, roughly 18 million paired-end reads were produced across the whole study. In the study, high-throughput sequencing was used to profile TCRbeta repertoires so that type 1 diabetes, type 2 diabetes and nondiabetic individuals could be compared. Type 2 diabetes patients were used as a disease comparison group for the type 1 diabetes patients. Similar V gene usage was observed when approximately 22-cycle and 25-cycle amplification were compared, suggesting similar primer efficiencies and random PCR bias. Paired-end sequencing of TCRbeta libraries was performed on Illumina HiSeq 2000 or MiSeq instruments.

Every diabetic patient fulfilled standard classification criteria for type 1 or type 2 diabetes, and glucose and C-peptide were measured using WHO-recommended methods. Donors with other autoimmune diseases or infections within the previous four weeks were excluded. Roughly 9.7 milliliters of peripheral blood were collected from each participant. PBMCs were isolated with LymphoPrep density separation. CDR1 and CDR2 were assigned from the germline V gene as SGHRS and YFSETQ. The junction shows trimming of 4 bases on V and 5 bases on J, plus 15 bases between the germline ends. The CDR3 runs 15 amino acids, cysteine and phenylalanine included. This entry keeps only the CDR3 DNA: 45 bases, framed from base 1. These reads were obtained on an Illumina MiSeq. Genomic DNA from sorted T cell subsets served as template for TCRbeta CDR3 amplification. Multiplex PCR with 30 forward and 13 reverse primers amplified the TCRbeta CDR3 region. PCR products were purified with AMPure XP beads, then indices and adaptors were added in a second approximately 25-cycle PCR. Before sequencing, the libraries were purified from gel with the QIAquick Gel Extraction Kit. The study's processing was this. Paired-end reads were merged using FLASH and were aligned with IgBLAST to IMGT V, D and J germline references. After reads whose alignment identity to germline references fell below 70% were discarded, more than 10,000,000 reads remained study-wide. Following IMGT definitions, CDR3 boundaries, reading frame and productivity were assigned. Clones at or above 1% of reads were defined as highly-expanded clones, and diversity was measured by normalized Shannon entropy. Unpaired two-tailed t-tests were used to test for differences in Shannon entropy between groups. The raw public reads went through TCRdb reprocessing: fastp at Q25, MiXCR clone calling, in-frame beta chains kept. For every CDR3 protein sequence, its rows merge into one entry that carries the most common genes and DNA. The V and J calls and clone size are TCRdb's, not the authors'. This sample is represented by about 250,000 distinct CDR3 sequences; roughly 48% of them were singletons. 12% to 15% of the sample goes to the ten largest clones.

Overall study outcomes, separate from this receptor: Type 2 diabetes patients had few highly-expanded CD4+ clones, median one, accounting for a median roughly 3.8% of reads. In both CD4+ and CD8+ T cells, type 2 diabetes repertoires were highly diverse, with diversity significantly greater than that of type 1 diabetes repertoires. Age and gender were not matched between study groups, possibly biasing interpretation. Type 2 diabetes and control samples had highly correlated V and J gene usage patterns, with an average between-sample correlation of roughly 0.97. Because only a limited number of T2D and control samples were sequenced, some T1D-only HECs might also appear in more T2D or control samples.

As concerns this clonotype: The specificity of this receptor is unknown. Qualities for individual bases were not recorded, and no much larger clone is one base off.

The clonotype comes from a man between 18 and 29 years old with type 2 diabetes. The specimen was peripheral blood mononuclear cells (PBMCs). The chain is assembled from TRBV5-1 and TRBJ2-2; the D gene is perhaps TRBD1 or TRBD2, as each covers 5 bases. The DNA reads TGCGCCAGCAGCCCGGGACCCTCGGGAACCGGGGAGCTGTTTTTT. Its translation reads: CASSPGPSGTGELFF.